Listed here are 8 T cell receptor beta chains from one sample, sequenced in a study of control samples from healthy donors and cancer patients. The protocol was immunoSEQ multiplex PCR, while the TCRdb copy is restricted to in-frame clones and leaves out a portion. The profile shows tens of thousands of clones, 84% of them singletons. Sequencing was performed on PBMCs. All receptors derive from a man in his 60s with head and neck cancer.

The chain couples TRBV11-2 to TRBJ2-1; 7 nucleotides match TRBD1. This CDR3 contains 13 residues. Looked up from germline, CDR1 is SGHAT and CDR2 is FQNNGV. Trimming took 5 bases from V and 6 from J; bases not matched to a gene: 4. The CDR3 region is CASSLGTVNEQFF. CDR3 sequence (DNA): TGTGCCAGCAGCCTAGGGACAGTCAATGAGCAGTTCTTC.

The chain joins TRBV5-1 to TRBJ1-2; 9 bases are shared with TRBD1. The CDR3 extends over 13 amino acids. In germline, CDR1 is SGHRS, CDR2 YFSETQ. J gave up 8 bases and V 4 bases, and 6 bases lay outside the gene matches. As DNA, the CDR3 is TGCGCCAGCAGCATACAGGGGGCGGCAGGCTACACCTTC. It codes for CASSIQGAAGYTF.

The rearrangement uses TRBV2 and TRBJ1-5, with unresolved D. CDR3 size: 15 residues. Germline V gene data show CDR1 as SNHLY and CDR2 as FYNNEI. Trimming removed 8 bases at V and 6 bases at J, with 20 bases between. DNA of the CDR3: TGTGCCAGCGCCAGGACCACCTGGGGTCTTCAGCCCCAGCATTTT. This sequence encodes CASARTTWGLQPQHF.

J is TRBJ1-6 and V is TRBV7-2; the match to TRBD1 covers 8 bases. Germline CDR1 SGHTA, CDR2 FQGNSA. The CDR3 runs 14 residues. After removal of 5 bases from V and 7 bases from J, the junction contained 4 bases not matched to a gene. CDR3 region: CASSPQGGNSPLHF. In nucleotides, the CDR3 is TGTGCCAGCAGCCCACAGGGGGGGAATTCACCCCTCCACTTT.

The J gene is TRBJ1-3, the V gene TRBV6-5; 9 positions agree with TRBD1. Germline loops: CDR1 MNHEY, CDR2 SVGAGI. This CDR3 is built from 14 residues. The V segment lost 6 bases and the J segment 4 bases; nucleotides outside the gene matches: 4. CDR3 residues: CASSRTGEGNTIYF. CDR3 nucleotides: TGTGCCAGCAGCCGGACAGGGGAAGGAAACACCATATATTTT.

J is TRBJ2-2 and V is TRBV18; D gene uncertain. CDR1 and CDR2 from the germline V gene are KGHSH and LQKENI. The CDR3 length is 13 residues. The V end lost 3 bases, the J end lost 6 bases, and 8 bases lay between the germline ends. The CDR3 spells CASSPLEAGELFF. CDR3 DNA: TGTGCCAGCTCACCTCTCGAGGCCGGGGAGCTGTTTTTT.

V gene TRBV27 combines with J gene TRBJ2-1, with 12 bases matching TRBD2. Germline lookup yields CDR1 MNHEY and CDR2 SMNVEV (reference sequence). V gave up 5 bases and J gave up 8 bases; unmatched junction bases: 10. The CDR3 totals 16 residues. CDR3 in amino acids: CASSRTSGVSRDEQFF. Here the CDR3 DNA reads TGTGCCAGCAGTAGGACTAGCGGGGTTTCTAGGGATGAGCAGTTCTTC.

V is TRBV2 and J is TRBJ2-7; D ambiguous. Germline CDR1 SNHLY, CDR2 FYNNEI. V was shortened by 5 bases and J by 3 bases, with 5 bases between the two germline ends. CDR3 length equals 11 residues. CDR3 sequence reads: CASSRFYEQYF. CDR3 DNA: TGTGCCAGCAGTAGGTTCTACGAGCAGTACTTC.